This is a list of T cell receptor beta chains from one sample in a study of Ad26.COV2.S vaccination and SARS-CoV-2 variants. Using immunoSEQ multiplex PCR, the repertoire was profiled, and TCRdb retains in-frame clones only, with some absent. The sample holds around 400,000 clones, roughly 85% seen once. The material was peripheral blood, obtained in a trial of Ad26.COV2.S vaccine versus placebo. These receptors were taken from a person between 18 and 65 years old who received the Ad26.COV2.S COVID-19 vaccine or a placebo. The CDR3 runs from the conserved cysteine through the conserved F or W. The D gene is left open where the match is weak. Part of the rows lack a size; the others show once, few, many or a class for expanded clones.

d_gene	j_gene	v_gene	abundance	CDR3aa	CDR3nt
TRBD2	TRBJ2-1	TRBV10-3	-	CAISDHSGKYNEQFF	TGTGCCATCAGCGACCATAGCGGGAAGTACAATGAGCAGTTCTTC
-	TRBJ1-2	TRBV4-3	-	CASSRGRVGNYGYTF	TGCGCCAGCAGCCGAGGCAGGGTGGGTAACTATGGCTACACCTTC
-	TRBJ2-7	TRBV20-1	-	CSASGGYEQYF	TGCAGTGCCAGCGGCGGGTACGAGCAGTACTTC
-	TRBJ2-7	TRBV3-1/TRBV3-2	-	CASSQNEGAYEQYF	TGTGCCAGCAGCCAAAACGAGGGGGCCTACGAGCAGTACTTC
-	TRBJ2-7	TRBV11-1	many	CASSPIWSAYEQYF	TGTGCCAGCAGTCCCATCTGGAGTGCCTACGAGCAGTACTTC
-	TRBJ1-3	TRBV9	-	CASSVEPRGGTGNTIYF	TGTGCCAGCAGCGTAGAACCTCGGGGGGGAACTGGAAACACCATATATTTT
-	TRBJ1-6	TRBV3-1/TRBV3-2	-	CASSITGSSSPLHF	TGTGCCAGCAGCATAACAGGGTCCAGTTCACCCCTCCACTTT
TRBD2	TRBJ2-3	TRBV29-1	-	CSAVGASGYTDTQYF	TGCAGCGCCGTCGGGGCTAGCGGTTACACAGATACGCAGTATTTT
-	TRBJ2-7	TRBV9	-	CASSGFAGSEQYF	TGTGCCAGCAGCGGATTCGCAGGGTCCGAGCAGTACTTC
TRBD1	TRBJ2-2	TRBV2	once	CASRNRTGSNTRELFF	TGTGCCAGCAGGAATAGGACAGGGTCGAACACCAGGGAGCTGTTTTTT
-	TRBJ1-1	TRBV4-2	-	CASSQEAEAFF	TGTGCCAGCAGCCAAGAGGCTGAAGCTTTCTTT
-	TRBJ1-6	TRBV12-3/TRBV12-4	-	CASSSGVGSPLHF	TGTGCCAGCAGTTCAGGGGTTGGGTCACCCCTCCACTTT
-	TRBJ1-2	TRBV11-2	-	CASSSPRDLPNYGYTF	TGTGCCAGCAGCTCCCCCCGGGACCTCCCTAACTATGGCTACACCTTC
-	TRBJ1-2	TRBV29-1	-	CSVETWETGYGYTF	TGCAGCGTTGAAACTTGGGAAACAGGGTATGGCTACACCTTC
TRBD1	TRBJ2-7	TRBV7-9	-	CASSADRGYEQYF	TGTGCCAGCAGCGCCGACAGGGGCTACGAGCAGTACTTC
-	TRBJ2-5	TRBV7-2	-	CASSLLMRGETQYF	TGTGCCAGCAGCCTATTGATGAGGGGAGAGACCCAGTACTTC
TRBD2	TRBJ2-3	TRBV4-2	few	CASSQDTSGGADTQYF	TGTGCCAGCAGCCAAGATACTAGCGGGGGGGCAGATACGCAGTATTTT
-	TRBJ2-7	TRBV7-9	-	CASNLLTAGSYEQYF	TGTGCCAGCAACTTACTAACCGCAGGTTCCTACGAGCAGTACTTC
-	TRBJ1-3	TRBV4-2	-	CASSQTVMGGNTIYF	TGTGCCAGCAGCCAGACAGTAATGGGGGGAAACACCATATATTTT
-	TRBJ1-1	TRBV11-2	-	CASSSFPKGPRNTEAFF	TGTGCCAGCAGCTCATTCCCCAAGGGCCCTAGAAACACTGAAGCTTTCTTT